Presented here are 16 T cell receptor beta chains from one specimen sequenced in a study of cytomegalovirus exposure and HLA in healthy donors. Sequencing was performed with immunoSEQ multiplex PCR; in TCRdb, only in-frame clones are kept and a portion is missing. The sample has 150,000 to 200,000 clones; roughly nine tenths are singletons. The sequencing sample was made of PBMCs. The receptors stem from a woman in her thirties in good health and CMV-seronegative.

The rearrangement links TRBV25-1 to TRBJ1-1; D perhaps matches TRBD1 (5 bases). There are 12 residues in the CDR3. CDR1 MGHDK and CDR2 SYGVNS come from the germline V gene. V lost 3 bases, J lost 4 bases, and 6 bases lay in between. Here the CDR3 reads CASSERGTEAFF. The CDR3 coding sequence is TGTGCCAGCAGTGAGAGGGGCACTGAAGCTTTCTTT.

V and J are TRBV7-9 and TRBJ2-7, with 9 nucleotides matching TRBD1. Unmatched junction bases numbered 10, after V lost 5 bases and J lost 5 bases. From germline, CDR1 is SEHNR and CDR2 FQNEAQ (reference sequence). This CDR3 has 15 residues. CDR3 protein: CASSAPGQGVHEQYF. The DNA of the CDR3 is TGTGCCAGCAGCGCGCCGGGACAGGGAGTTCACGAGCAGTACTTC.

The rearrangement uses TRBV7-8 and TRBJ2-2; D is possibly TRBD2 (5 bases). Germline V gene lookup returns CDR1 SGHVS and CDR2 FQNEAQ. The CDR3 extends over 13 amino acids. The V end lost 3 bases, the J end lost 4 bases, and 6 bases lay between the germline ends. This CDR3 reads CASSFEGTGELFF. As DNA, the CDR3 is TGTGCCAGCAGCTTTGAGGGCACCGGGGAGCTGTTTTTT.

The CDR3 DNA sequence: TGTGCCAGCAGCGTAGGACTAGCGGTGAGCACAGATACGCAGTATTTT. Encoded protein: CASSVGLAVSTDTQYF. The chain joins TRBV9 to TRBJ2-3; 9 bases fit TRBD2. The CDR3 has 16 amino acids. After removal of 0 bases from V and 0 bases from J, the junction contained 2 bases not matched to a gene. Germline CDR1 SGDLS, CDR2 YYNGEE.

The genes are TRBV9 and TRBJ1-1; tentative D call: TRBD1 (6 bases). Germline V gene lookup returns CDR1 SGDLS and CDR2 YYNGEE. This CDR3 comprises 13 residues. Trimming took 1 base from V and 5 from J, leaving 9 bases between them. CDR3 amino acids: CASSVSRGTEAFF. CDR3 DNA: TGTGCCAGCAGCGTATCGAGGGGGACTGAAGCTTTCTTT. Variable domain in full (rest from reference TRBV9 and TRBJ1-1): DSGVTQTPKHLITATGQRVTLRCSPRSGDLSVYWYQQSLDQGLQFLIQYYNGEERAKGNILERFSAQQFPDLHSELNLSSLELGDSALYFCASSVSRGTEAFFGQGTRLTVV.

The rearrangement links TRBV29-1 to TRBJ2-1, with 9 bases fitting TRBD2. CDR1 is SQVTM and CDR2 is ANQGSEA in the germline V gene. J lost 8 bases, V lost 3 bases, and 5 bases had no gene match. CDR3 size: 13 residues. Here the CDR3 reads CSVDGTSSDEQFF. The DNA for the CDR3 is TGCAGCGTTGATGGGACTAGCAGCGATGAGCAGTTCTTC.

J is TRBJ2-5 and V is TRBV4-1, with D maybe TRBD2 (5 bases). The germline CDR1 and CDR2 sequences are MGHRA and YSYEKL. The CDR3 runs to 14 residues. V was trimmed by 0 bases and J by 7 bases, leaving 12 bases between them. The CDR3 DNA sequence: TGCGCCAGCAGCCAAGATTACGGGGTTGGGACCCAGTACTTC. Its protein is CASSQDYGVGTQYF.

Only one count was recorded for this clone. The chain uses TRBV4-3 and TRBJ1-4; 8 bases fit TRBD1. The germline CDR1 and CDR2 sequences are LGHNA and YSLEER. V gave up 0 bases and J gave up 1 base; unmatched junction bases: 7. This CDR3 has 18 amino acids. The CDR3 here is CASSQEPPDRGTNEKLFF. Here the CDR3 DNA reads TGCGCCAGCAGCCAAGAGCCCCCAGACAGGGGAACTAATGAAAAACTGTTTTTT.

The chain uses TRBV13 and TRBJ1-5, with unresolved D. The ends were cut back, 3 bases at V and 7 bases at J, with 13 bases in the middle. Germline V CDR1 and CDR2: PRHDT, FYEKMQ (reference sequence). The length of the CDR3 is 14 residues. CDR3 sequence: CASSFGKGYQPQHF. CDR3 DNA sequence: TGTGCCAGCAGCTTTGGAAAGGGTTACCAGCCCCAGCATTTT.

The rearrangement links TRBV5-4 to TRBJ2-2, with TRBD2 as a possible D gene (5 bases). CDR3 length equals 17 residues. V was clipped by 2 bases and J by 0 bases, with 14 bases between them. Per the germline V gene, CDR1 is SGHNT and CDR2 is YYREEE (reference sequence). The CDR3: CASSFPDLSANTGELFF. As DNA, the CDR3 is TGTGCCAGCAGCTTTCCGGACTTAAGCGCGAACACCGGGGAGCTGTTTTTT.

This clone was seen just once. At one of its ends the junction is not consistent with the germline gene, which may arise from a read error. The V gene is TRBV29-1, the J gene TRBJ2-2, with D possibly TRBD1 on 6 matching bases. CDR1 is SQVTM, CDR2 ANQGSEA, per germline. CDR3 length equals 10 residues. CDR3 residues: CSVEIGGLFF. The CDR3 coding sequence is TGCAGCGTGGAAATAGGGGGGCTGTTTTTT.

V is TRBV6-5 and J is TRBJ2-5, with unresolved D. Germline V gene lookup returns CDR1 MNHEY and CDR2 SVGAGI. Trimming took 4 bases from V and 6 from J, leaving 9 bases between them. The CDR3 has 12 residues. The CDR3 nucleotides are TGTGCCAGCAGTTCAGGTAGCAAGACCCAGTACTTC. Its translation: CASSSGSKTQYF.

CDR3 sequence: CASSMKTGGPYGYTF. The CDR3 nucleotides are TGTGCCAGCAGCATGAAGACAGGGGGACCCTATGGCTACACCTTC. V usage is TRBV14 and J usage is TRBJ1-2; TRBD1 agrees at 9 bases. This CDR3 contains 15 residues. Germline assignment: CDR1 SGHDN and CDR2 FVKESK. V dropped 5 bases and J dropped 4; count of bases not matched to a gene: 8.

V and J are TRBV6-5 and TRBJ1-1, with D tentatively TRBD1 (6 bases). V was shortened by 6 bases and J by 4 bases, with 9 bases between the two germline ends. Germline V gene data show CDR1 as MNHEY and CDR2 as SVGAGI. The CDR3 length is 12 residues. CDR3 DNA: TGTGCCAGCAGCCGGGGGCGCACTGAAGCTTTCTTT. Its translation is CASSRGRTEAFF.

The rearrangement links TRBV2 to TRBJ1-5, with 10 bases lining up with TRBD1. After removal of 5 bases from V and 2 bases from J, the junction contained 9 bases not matched to a gene. CDR3 length equals 17 residues. Germline CDR1 reads SNHLY; CDR2 reads FYNNEI. DNA of the CDR3: TGTGCCAGCAGTATTGGGACAGGGGCAAGGGGCAATCAGCCCCAGCATTTT. Translating it yields CASSIGTGARGNQPQHF.

This chain connects TRBV2 to TRBJ2-1; D not certain. Germline assignment: CDR1 SNHLY and CDR2 FYNNEI. The CDR3 runs to 15 residues. The V end was cut by 3 bases, the J end by 0 bases, with 9 bases between. The DNA for the CDR3 is TGTGCCAGCAGTGACAGGTTATACTCCTACAATGAGCAGTTCTTC. Residues: CASSDRLYSYNEQFF.